Listed here is a single T cell receptor (beta chain). Participants were aged about 18 to 100 years from more than 20 US areas. The data derive from a study of blood T cell repertoires in COVID-19. Method: immunoSEQ multiplex PCR; TCRdb's copy keeps in-frame clones and lacks some. The sample has around 290,000 clones; around 86% are singletons. The CDR3 consists of 11 residues. The germline gives CDR1 SGHTA, CDR2 FQGNSA. The germline V and J ends were trimmed by 8 bases and 5 bases, with 9 bases remaining between them. This receptor was identified in a woman between 35 and 50 years old who had recovered from COVID-19. The rearrangement joins TRBV7-2 to TRBJ2-5; no firm D call. The sample taken for sequencing was PBMCs or T cells enriched from blood (not recorded which). The CDR3 DNA reads as TGTGCCAGCGTCGGTGCCGAGACCCAGTACTTC. It yields the protein CASVGAETQYF.